This TCR beta chain emerged from a study of response to subunit inactivated influenza vaccine. This clonotype was recorded at least ten times. What it binds is not known. TCRdb analysed the RT-PCR reads with MiXCR anew, one entry per CDR3 protein. The sample has a few hundred thousand distinct CDR3 sequences; about 14% are singletons. Study results and limitations: A suggestion made by the authors is that each seasonal influenza vaccination recruits few new T cells.

The material was PBMCs from blood, obtained roughly 13 days after vaccination. The TCR originated in a man aged 50 or older who received an inactivated influenza vaccine.

The CDR3 loop reads CASREGQGISPLHF. CDR3 nucleotide sequence: TGTGCCAGCAGGGAGGGACAGGGAATTTCACCCCTCCACTTT. V gene TRBV7-8 combines with J gene TRBJ1-6; 9 nucleotides line up with TRBD1. CDR1 is SGHVS and CDR2 is FQNEAQ in the germline V gene. Germline trimming cut 6 bases from V and 9 bases from J; bases unmatched to any gene: 6. The CDR3 runs to 14 residues.